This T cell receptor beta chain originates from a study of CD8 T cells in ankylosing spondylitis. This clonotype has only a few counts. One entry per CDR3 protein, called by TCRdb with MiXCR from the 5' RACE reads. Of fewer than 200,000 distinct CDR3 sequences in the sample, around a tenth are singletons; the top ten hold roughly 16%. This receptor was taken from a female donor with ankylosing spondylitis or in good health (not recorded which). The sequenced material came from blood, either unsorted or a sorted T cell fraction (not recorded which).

CDR3 DNA: TGCGCCAGCAGCCAGGGGCCCGGGACTTCCTCCTACGAGCAGTACTTC. This encodes CASSQGPGTSSYEQYF. J is TRBJ2-7 and V is TRBV4-3, with D possibly TRBD2 on 6 matching bases. The germline gives CDR1 LGHNA, CDR2 YSLEER. Trimming removed 3 bases at V and 0 bases at J, with 15 bases between. CDR3 length: 16 residues.